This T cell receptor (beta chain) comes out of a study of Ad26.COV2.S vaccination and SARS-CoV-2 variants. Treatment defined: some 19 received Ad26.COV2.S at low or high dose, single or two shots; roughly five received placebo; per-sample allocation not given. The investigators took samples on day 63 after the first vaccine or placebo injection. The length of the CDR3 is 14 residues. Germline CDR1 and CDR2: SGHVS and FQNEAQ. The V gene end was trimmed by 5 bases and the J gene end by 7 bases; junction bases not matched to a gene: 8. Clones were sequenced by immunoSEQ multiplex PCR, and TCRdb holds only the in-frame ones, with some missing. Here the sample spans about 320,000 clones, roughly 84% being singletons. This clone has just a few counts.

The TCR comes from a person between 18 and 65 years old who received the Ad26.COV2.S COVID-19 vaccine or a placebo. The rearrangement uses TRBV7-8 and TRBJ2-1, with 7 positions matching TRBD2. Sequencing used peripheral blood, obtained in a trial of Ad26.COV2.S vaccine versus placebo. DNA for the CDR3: TGTGCCAGCAGCACTAGCGCAGCAGCGAATGAGCAGTTCTTC. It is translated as CASSTSAAANEQFF. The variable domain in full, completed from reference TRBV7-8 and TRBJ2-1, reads GAGVSQSPRYKVAKRGQDVALRCDPISGHVSLFWYQQALGQGPEFLTYFQNEAQLDKSGLPSDRFFAERPEGSVSTLKIQRTQQEDSAVYLCASSTSAAANEQFFGPGTRLTVL.